This T cell receptor (beta chain) derives from a study of human T cells and chemical hapten exposure. Looking at the study overall: Sensitization involved placing 2% DPC onto an approximately 2 cm by approximately 2 cm region of upper inner arm skin. Patients, largely female, had alopecia areata, totalis or universalis. Study-wide results and limits: TCRs exceeding 1 in 1000 frequency stayed unchanged with DPC sensitization.

The sample holds many counts of this clonotype. Its antigen is unknown. From the RACE reads, TCRdb called clonotypes with MiXCR, one entry per CDR3 protein. The data show about 95,000 distinct CDR3 sequences, about an eighth seen once. Time point given: patch test 2, 6 weeks after DPC sensitization. Specified treatment: therapeutic diphenylcyclopropenone sensitization with weekly scalp DPC. Non-pregnant alopecia patients aged 18 to 70, suitable for DPC therapy. Sequencing was performed on whole blood, taken in connection with sensitization to the hapten diphenylcyclopropenone (DPC). This TCR was recovered from a woman in her thirties or forties with alopecia areata. Some clones in this sample may be carry-over from other donors' samples.

Here the CDR3 DNA reads TGTGCCAGCAGCTTAGGAGCGGGGGCCCTCTACGAGCAGTACTTC. Protein sequence: CASSLGAGALYEQYF. The chain recombines TRBV7-6 with TRBJ2-7; TRBD2 matches at 8 bases. Trimming cost V 1 base and J 3 bases; bases outside gene matches: 5. The CDR3 has 15 residues. In germline, CDR1 is SGHVS, CDR2 FNYEAQ.